This T cell receptor (beta chain) comes out of a study of shared clonotypes between healthy human individuals. About the research overall: The composition of the donors was two women and a few men aged 18 to 49. General study points: Sampling was confined to blood; repertoires within tissues likely differ.

The CDR3 runs 14 residues. Per the germline V gene, CDR1 is LNHDA and CDR2 is SQIVND (reference sequence). Deletions cut 7 bases from V and 0 bases from J, with 12 bases between. Details on this clone: Its antigen is not known. The likely explanation is a read error, given a far larger clone one base away.

An even split of each subset's genomic DNA across several immunoSEQ plates was performed. Ten immunoSEQ deep assay plates were used to sequence the DNA of unsorted PBMCs. Clones were read by immunoSEQ multiplex PCR, and TCRdb kept only the in-frame ones, dropping some. The sample lists over 400,000 clones; 65% to 85% were seen once. The rearrangement links TRBV19 to TRBJ2-5; D ambiguous. This sequence was found in a woman aged 40 to 50 in good health. Some clones in this sample may be carry-over from other donors' samples. The material sequenced was PBMCs. The CDR3 loop reads CASKGYTYQETQYF. The CDR3 DNA reads TGTGCCAGTAAAGGGTACACGTACCAAGAGACCCAGTACTTC.